This T cell receptor beta chain was recovered during a study of OX40 agonist ivuxolimab in advanced cancers. Study-level findings and limits: Blood T cells, both CD4+ and CD8+, expanded clonally by week 6 at 0.1 to 3.0 mg/kg.

Generated by immunoSEQ multiplex PCR, the TCRdb table keeps only in-frame clones and is missing some. This sample carries around 31,000 clones, around nine tenths of them seen once, and the ten largest clones take around 39%. Regarding this clone: The antigen remains undetermined.

The clonotype comes from an adult with an advanced solid tumor such as melanoma, head and neck, liver or kidney cancer. Material: CD4+ or CD8+ T cells sorted from blood, obtained in a trial of the OX40 agonist ivuxolimab.

CDR3 loop: CASTVSGSSYEQFF. CDR3 DNA: TGTGCCAGTACAGTCAGCGGGAGCTCGTATGAGCAGTTCTTC. V gene TRBV19 combines with J gene TRBJ2-1, with 8 positions matching TRBD2. This CDR3 is 14 amino acids long. Germline-derived CDR1 and CDR2 are LNHDA and SQIVND (reference sequence). J lost 8 bases, V lost 7 bases, and 10 bases had no gene match.